Below, 12 T cell receptor beta chains from the same sample are listed, as sequenced in a study of T cell responses to AZD1222 COVID-19 vaccine. The assay was immunoSEQ multiplex PCR, and TCRdb's table has in-frame clones only and misses some. The sample has about 51,000 clones, approximately 90% seen once. The material was peripheral blood, obtained 28 days after the second AZD1222 dose. These receptors were taken from an adult who received the AZD1222 COVID-19 vaccine.

V and J are TRBV15 and TRBJ2-3; D gene ambiguous. There are 15 residues in the CDR3. The germline V gene has CDR1 LNHNV and CDR2 YYDKDF (reference sequence). The V end was cut by 2 bases, the J end by 4 bases, with 13 bases between. The CDR3 is CATSRRAEPADTQYF. CDR3 in DNA: TGTGCCACCAGCAGACGGGCGGAGCCCGCAGATACGCAGTATTTT.

CDR3 bases: TGTGCCAGCAGCCAATCCGGGAGGAACACCGGGGAGCTGTTTTTT. Its protein product is CASSQSGRNTGELFF. The chain uses TRBV3-1 (or the pseudogene TRBV3-2) and TRBJ2-2, with a tentative D call TRBD2 (6 bases). Germline CDR1 reads LGHDT; CDR2 reads YNNKEL (reference sequence). The CDR3 has 15 amino acids. V was trimmed by 2 bases and J by 1 base, leaving 8 bases between them.

The CDR3: CASSQDRTTNYGYTF. As DNA, the CDR3 is TGTGCCAGCAGCCAAGATAGGACAACTAACTATGGCTACACCTTC. J is TRBJ1-2 and V is TRBV14, with a weak D call TRBD1 (5 bases). Trimming pared 0 bases from V and 0 bases from J, leaving 8 bases between. This CDR3 spans 15 amino acids. From germline, CDR1 is SGHDN and CDR2 FVKESK.

The chain couples TRBV13 to TRBJ1-3; D possibly corresponds to TRBD1 (5 bases). The V and J ends lost 1 base and 7 bases respectively, with 11 bases between them. Germline V gene data show CDR1 as PRHDT and CDR2 as FYEKMQ (reference sequence). CDR3 length: 14 amino acids. CDR3 protein: CASSLAGRTNTIYF. The CDR3 bases are TGTGCCAGCAGCTTAGCAGGGCGGACTAACACCATATATTTT. The entire variable domain, with the rest obtained from reference TRBV13 and TRBJ1-3, is as follows: AAGVIQSPRHLIKEKRETATLKCYPIPRHDTVYWYQQGPGQDPQFLISFYEKMQSDKGSIPDRFSAQQFSDYHSELNMSSLELGDSALYFCASSLAGRTNTIYFGEGSWLTVV.

The chain links TRBV3-1 (or the pseudogene TRBV3-2) to TRBJ2-2; a weak D match, TRBD2 (5 bases). The CDR3 length is 16 residues. Between the trimmed V and J ends, which lost 0 bases and 5 bases, there was a span of 13 bases. CDR1 and CDR2 (germline): LGHDT, YNNKEL (reference sequence). The CDR3 region is CASSQERGRRTGELFF. The CDR3 DNA reads TGTGCCAGCAGCCAAGAGCGAGGGAGACGGACCGGGGAGCTGTTTTTT.

This sequence joins TRBV9 and TRBJ1-5; D uncertain. This CDR3 comprises 15 residues. Germline V gene lookup returns CDR1 SGDLS and CDR2 YYNGEE. Trimming pared 4 bases from V and 6 bases from J, leaving 17 bases between. The CDR3 here is CASSTSGLSSQPQHF. DNA for the CDR3: TGTGCCAGCAGCACCTCCGGGCTATCCAGTCAGCCCCAGCATTTT.

This sequence joins TRBV5-5 and TRBJ1-2; TRBD1 might be the D (6 bases). This CDR3 has 13 amino acids. Germline CDR1 SGHKS, CDR2 YYEKEE (reference sequence). The V and J ends lost 5 bases and 4 bases respectively, with 12 bases between them. The chain's CDR3 is CASSMDSVYGYTF. CDR3 DNA sequence: TGTGCCAGCAGTATGGACAGCGTCTATGGCTACACCTTC.

This rearrangement joins TRBV3-1 (or the pseudogene TRBV3-2) to TRBJ1-6, with D possibly matching TRBD1 (5 bases). Germline CDR1 LGHDT, CDR2 YNNKEL (reference sequence). Trimming took 5 bases from V and 7 from J, leaving 15 bases between them. There are 15 residues in the CDR3. CDR3 region: CASSEYPGLNSPLHF. The CDR3 nucleotides are TGTGCCAGCAGCGAGTATCCGGGACTCAATTCACCCCTCCACTTT.

The rearrangement joins TRBV7-9 to TRBJ2-3, with D maybe TRBD2 (6 bases). This CDR3 contains 14 residues. V shed 11 bases and J shed 0 bases, with 15 bases lying between them. Germline V CDR1 and CDR2: SEHNR, FQNEAQ (reference sequence). In DNA form, the CDR3 reads TGTGCCGGCGGCGGGACCTATAGCACAGATACGCAGTATTTT. This translates into CAGGGTYSTDTQYF. Full variable domain (rest looked up from reference TRBV7-9 and TRBJ2-3): DTGVSQNPRHKITKRGQNVTFRCDPISEHNRLYWYRQTLGQGPEFLTYFQNEAQLEKSRLLSDRFSAERPKGSFSTLEIQRTEQGDSAMYLCAGGGTYSTDTQYFGPGTRLTVL.

This chain's CDR3 is CASSERFKGNSNQPQHF. The CDR3 bases are TGTGCCAGCAGTGAAAGGTTTAAGGGAAATAGCAATCAGCCCCAGCATTTT. V gene TRBV6-1 combines with J gene TRBJ1-5; no clear D gene. CDR1 and CDR2 from the germline V gene are MNHNS and SASEGT. Deletions cut 2 bases from V and 0 bases from J, with 14 bases between. This CDR3 region has 17 residues.

This chain uses TRBV2 with TRBJ2-7; 8 bases agree with TRBD2. This CDR3 comprises 13 residues. In germline, CDR1 is SNHLY, CDR2 FYNNEI. Germline trimming cut 11 bases from V and 3 bases from J; bases unmatched to any gene: 9. The CDR3 DNA reads as TGTGCCGGGAGAGCGGGAGACCTCTACGAGCAGTACTTC. This gives the protein CAGRAGDLYEQYF.

This chain uses TRBV5-8 with TRBJ1-5; no firm D call. Trimming took off 4 bases at V and 6 bases at J, with 11 bases between the two ends. The CDR3 extends over 13 amino acids. Germline CDR1 reads SGHTS; CDR2 reads YDEGEE. The CDR3: CASSPRLVQPQHF. The CDR3 coding sequence is TGTGCCAGCAGCCCCCGATTGGTTCAGCCCCAGCATTTT.